Each of the 18 T cell receptor beta chains below was sequenced from the same sample in a study of chemoradiotherapy in HPV16-positive cancers. Method: immunoSEQ multiplex PCR; TCRdb's copy keeps in-frame clones and lacks some. The profile shows under 2,500 clones, roughly 85% of them singletons. This specimen consisted of tumor tissue, obtained from a patient who underwent chemoradiotherapy. The source is a human donor with HPV-associated anogenital cancer.

This sequence joins TRBV19 and TRBJ1-4; a weak D match, TRBD1 (5 bases). With 7 bases removed from V and 8 bases from J, the gap between germline ends came to 14 bases. The CDR3 extends over 13 amino acids. The germline gives CDR1 LNHDA, CDR2 SQIVND (reference sequence). CDR3 sequence: CASTRGLPEKLFF. The DNA for the CDR3 is TGTGCCAGTACGCGGGGACTGCCCGAAAAACTGTTTTTT.

The chain couples TRBV6-5 to TRBJ2-5; 9 bases agree with TRBD1. Per the germline V gene, CDR1 is MNHEY and CDR2 is SVGAGI. This CDR3 has 14 residues. J was trimmed by 5 bases and V by 6 bases; bases with no gene match: 7. CDR3 in DNA: TGTGCCAGCAGCTACAGGGGGCGCGACGAGACCCAGTACTTC. Its translation: CASSYRGRDETQYF.

The chain recombines TRBV7-9 with TRBJ2-1; D gene unclear. There are 14 residues in the CDR3. Trimming took off 5 bases at V and 0 bases at J, with 8 bases between the two ends. Germline V CDR1 and CDR2: SEHNR, FQNEAQ (reference sequence). CDR3 in DNA: TGTGCCAGCAGCCCCAGCTCCTCCTACAATGAGCAGTTCTTC. Translation gives CASSPSSSYNEQFF.

The gene calls are TRBV18 and TRBJ2-5; no clear D gene. The CDR3 sequence is 12 residues long. Germline CDR1 is KGHSH and CDR2 is LQKENI. V was cut by 3 bases and J by 1 base, with 3 bases left in between. CDR3 amino acids: CASSPGQETQYF. The CDR3 DNA follows: TGTGCCAGCTCACCTGGCCAAGAGACCCAGTACTTC.

J is TRBJ2-7 and V is TRBV6-5; D ambiguous. V shed 4 bases and J shed 6 bases, with 16 bases lying between them. Germline CDR1 reads MNHEY; CDR2 reads SVGAGI. The length of the CDR3 is 14 residues. CDR3 in amino acids: CASSSLNPYAEQYF. The CDR3 DNA follows: TGTGCCAGCAGTTCCCTTAATCCGTACGCCGAGCAGTACTTC.

This sequence joins TRBV28 and TRBJ2-5; 13 nucleotides match TRBD2. The CDR3 covers 17 residues. V lost 6 bases and J lost 4; bases outside the gene matches: 11. CDR1 is MDHEN, CDR2 SYDVKM, per germline. The CDR3 coding sequence is TGTGCCAGCAGAAAACTAGCGGGAGGGAGTCAAGGAGAGACCCAGTACTTC. This codes for CASRKLAGGSQGETQYF.

The chain couples TRBV19 to TRBJ1-2; D is possibly TRBD1 (5 bases). Germline values: CDR1 LNHDA, CDR2 SQIVND (reference sequence). This CDR3 comprises 13 residues. Trimming cost V 6 bases and J 4 bases, with 12 bases left between them. CDR3 DNA: TGTGCCAGTAGCCCAGACAGAAGCTATGGCTACACCTTC. Encoded protein: CASSPDRSYGYTF.

This clone appeared a few times. The rearrangement uses TRBV27 and TRBJ1-2; D gene unclear. The length of the CDR3 is 14 residues. V lost 3 bases and J lost 4, with 12 bases in between. Germline V gene data show CDR1 as MNHEY and CDR2 as SMNVEV (reference sequence). The CDR3 loop is CASSLKVWVYGYTF. In DNA form, the CDR3 reads TGTGCCAGCAGTTTGAAGGTTTGGGTCTATGGCTACACCTTC.

This CDR3 is CATRGTGGVSGANVLTF. The DNA for the CDR3 is TGTGCCACCCGAGGGACAGGGGGTGTCTCTGGGGCCAACGTCCTGACTTTC. This chain joins TRBV15 and TRBJ2-6; 11 bases fit TRBD1. Looked up from germline, CDR1 is LNHNV and CDR2 is YYDKDF (reference sequence). Unmatched junction bases numbered 6, after V lost 8 bases and J lost 0 bases. CDR3 size: 17 residues.

The rearrangement joins TRBV1 to TRBJ2-1; the DNA was not compared with TRBD1, the D call given in the table. TRBV1 is a known pseudogene. The CDR3 sequence is 19 residues long. As DNA, the CDR3 is TGCACCAGCAGCCAAGATCAAGGGTCAGGGGGCATGACCTACAATGAGCAGTTCTTC. Its translation: CTSSQDQGSGGMTYNEQFF.

The chain combines TRBV28 with TRBJ2-2; 7 nucleotides line up with TRBD1. Germline V gene sequence: CDR1 MDHEN, CDR2 SYDVKM. The J segment lost 2 bases and the V segment lost 5 bases, leaving 5 bases of the junction unmatched. This CDR3 has 15 residues. CDR3: CASSAGDSNTGELFF. As DNA, the CDR3 is TGTGCCAGCAGTGCCGGGGACAGTAACACCGGGGAGCTGTTTTTT.

The rearrangement uses TRBV2 and TRBJ1-5; no clear D. Germline CDR1 reads SNHLY; CDR2 reads FYNNEI. Trimming took 1 base from V and 8 from J, leaving 12 bases between them. The CDR3 has 14 amino acids. CDR3 coding DNA: TGTGCCAGCAGTGAAGTTGGGAACGCTGAGCCCCAGCATTTT. Translated, it gives CASSEVGNAEPQHF.

This chain joins TRBV18 and TRBJ1-5; the D is unclear. V was clipped by 5 bases and J by 5 bases, with 13 bases between them. The CDR3 runs 14 residues. The V gene's germline CDR1 is KGHSH and CDR2 LQKENI. The CDR3 loop is CASSSKPRDQPQHF. CDR3 in DNA: TGTGCCAGCTCATCGAAACCGAGGGATCAGCCCCAGCATTTT.

V and J are TRBV5-1 and TRBJ2-7, with D perhaps being TRBD1 or TRBD2 (5 bases each). V lost 4 bases to trimming and J lost 0 bases, with 8 bases between them. This CDR3 has 13 residues. CDR1 is SGHRS, CDR2 YFSETQ, per germline. Written as DNA, the CDR3 is TGCGCCAGCAGCCGGGACGACTCCTACGAGCAGTACTTC. Translated, it gives CASSRDDSYEQYF.

V gene TRBV6-1 combines with J gene TRBJ1-1; unclear D gene. V lost 3 bases, J lost 4 bases, and 6 bases lay in between. CDR1 MNHNS and CDR2 SASEGT come from the germline V gene. This CDR3 contains 12 residues. The CDR3, as DNA: TGTGCCAGCAGTGACCGTCTCACTGAAGCTTTCTTT. Amino acid sequence: CASSDRLTEAFF.

The rearrangement joins TRBV2 to TRBJ1-1; TRBD1 is a possible D gene (6 bases). The CDR3 length is 14 residues. V was clipped by 7 bases and J by 6 bases, with 18 bases between them. CDR1 and CDR2 (germline): SNHLY, FYNNEI. The CDR3 bases are TGTGCCAGCAAGCGCAACAGGGTGGATGCTGAAGCTTTCTTT. Translating gives CASKRNRVDAEAFF. The complete variable domain, with remaining parts taken from reference TRBV2 and TRBJ1-1, reads EPEVTQTPSHQVTQMGQEVILRCVPISNHLYFYWYRQILGQKVEFLVSFYNNEISEKSEIFDDQFSVERPDGSNFTLKIRSTKLEDSAMYFCASKRNRVDAEAFFGQGTRLTVV.

The chain is built from TRBV7-2 and TRBJ2-1; D ambiguous. The CDR3 runs 13 residues. V was pared by 4 bases and J by 4 bases, with 8 bases between. The germline V gene has CDR1 SGHTA and CDR2 FQGNSA. CDR3 protein: CASSSEIYNEQFF. The CDR3, as DNA: TGTGCCAGCAGCTCAGAGATTTACAATGAGCAGTTCTTC.

The chain is built from TRBV29-1 and TRBJ1-3; 11 nucleotides agree with TRBD1. Trimming took 7 bases from V and 2 from J; bases not matched to a gene: 1. This CDR3 comprises 13 residues. The germline V gene encodes CDR1 SQVTM and CDR2 ANQGSEA. In DNA, the CDR3 is TGCAGCGCGGGACAGGGGGCTGGAAACACCATATATTTT. Its translation is CSAGQGAGNTIYF.